Below, 22 T cell receptor beta chains from the same sample are listed, as sequenced in a study of cytomegalovirus exposure and HLA in healthy donors. 60 Vbeta and 13 Jbeta primers were used in PCR. The protocol was immunoSEQ multiplex PCR, while the TCRdb copy is restricted to in-frame clones and leaves out a portion. The sample gives under 150,000 clones, 80% to 85% of which show up once; more than 2% is in the top ten. Sequenced material: PBMCs. Receptors were obtained from a boy aged 2 to 9 in good health and CMV-seronegative.

The chain couples TRBV5-6 to TRBJ1-5; maybe TRBD1 (6 bases). With 1 base removed from V and 6 bases from J, the gap between germline ends came to 8 bases. This CDR3 comprises 13 residues. Looked up from germline, CDR1 is SGHDT and CDR2 is YYEEEE. The CDR3 protein is CASSLIGGQPQHF. The CDR3 region has the DNA TGTGCCAGCAGCTTGATAGGGGGTCAGCCCCAGCATTTT.

V is TRBV7-6 and J is TRBJ2-2; D is uncertain. Trimming pared 8 bases from V and 1 base from J, leaving 14 bases between. Per the germline V gene, CDR1 is SGHVS and CDR2 is FNYEAQ. The CDR3 has 15 amino acids. The CDR3 is CASHRLYRNTGELFF. CDR3 coding DNA: TGTGCCAGCCACCGCTTATATAGGAACACCGGGGAGCTGTTTTTT.

This clone occurred once. This sequence joins TRBV29-1 and TRBJ1-6; D gene unclear. The CDR3 extends over 13 amino acids. The germline V gene has CDR1 SQVTM and CDR2 ANQGSEA. V was shortened by 4 bases and J by 1 base, with 5 bases between the two germline ends. The CDR3 sequence is CSVGGSYNSPLHF. The DNA of the CDR3 is TGCAGCGTTGGCGGGTCCTATAATTCACCCCTCCACTTT.

The rearrangement uses TRBV4-2 and TRBJ1-2, with D perhaps matching TRBD1 (6 bases). This CDR3 contains 17 residues. The germline V gene has CDR1 LGHNA and CDR2 YNFKEQ. The V and J ends lost 3 bases and 6 bases respectively, with 23 bases between them. CDR3: CASSQSRGGGGRNGYTF. The CDR3 bases are TGTGCCAGCAGCCAGAGCCGGGGAGGGGGGGGGCGGAATGGCTACACCTTC.

This chain links TRBV7-2 with TRBJ2-7; 10 nucleotides agree with TRBD2. This CDR3 comprises 15 residues. The V gene end was trimmed by 5 bases and the J gene end by 9 bases; junction bases not matched to a gene: 13. Germline-derived CDR1 and CDR2 are SGHTA and FQGNSA. CDR3 protein: CASSPQGASGSGQYF. Written as DNA, the CDR3 is TGTGCCAGCAGCCCGCAAGGGGCTAGCGGGAGCGGGCAGTACTTC.

The V and J genes are TRBV11-3 and TRBJ1-1, with a tentative D call TRBD1 (6 bases). V shed 3 bases and J shed 3 bases, with 8 bases lying between them. The CDR3 extends over 13 amino acids. CDR1 and CDR2 (germline): SGHNT, YENEEA. This CDR3 reads CASSFDRYTEAFF. The CDR3 bases are TGTGCCAGCAGCTTCGACAGGTACACTGAAGCTTTCTTT.

The rearrangement uses TRBV7-2 and TRBJ1-2; D is perhaps TRBD1 (6 bases). The CDR3 is made up of 15 amino acids. Trimming removed 3 bases at V and 6 bases at J, with 17 bases between. Germline CDR1 and CDR2: SGHTA and FQGNSA. CDR3 residues: CASSLNSGGADGYTF. The CDR3 bases are TGTGCCAGCAGCTTGAACTCGGGGGGCGCGGATGGCTACACCTTC. The variable domain in full, with the rest retrieved from reference TRBV7-2 and TRBJ1-2, is GAGVSQSPSNKVTEKGKDVELRCDPISGHTALYWYRQSLGQGLEFLIYFQGNSAPDKSGLPSDRFSAERTGGSVSTLTIQRTQQEDSAVYLCASSLNSGGADGYTFGSGTRLTVV.

The chain combines TRBV7-3 with TRBJ1-1; TRBD1 is a possible D gene (5 bases). This CDR3 comprises 20 residues. V lost 5 bases, J lost 4 bases, and 32 bases lay in between. The germline CDR1 and CDR2 sequences are SGHTA and FQGTGA. The CDR3 DNA sequence: TGTGCCAGCAGCCCCTCCCCAAGGGGAGCTCTTCACTTCGGGGGCACTGAAGCTTTCTTT. It is translated as CASSPSPRGALHFGGTEAFF. The full variable domain, its missing parts supplied by reference TRBV7-3 and TRBJ1-1, is GAGVSQTPSNKVTEKGKYVELRCDPISGHTALYWYRQSLGQGPEFLIYFQGTGAADDSGLPNDRFFAVRPEGSVSTLKIQRTERGDSAVYLCASSPSPRGALHFGGTEAFFGQGTRLTVV.

This clone was counted between two and nine times. The chain is built from TRBV15 and TRBJ1-5, with D maybe TRBD1 (5 bases). The V end lost 2 bases, the J end lost 7 bases, and 12 bases lay between the germline ends. The V gene's germline CDR1 is LNHNV and CDR2 YYDKDF (reference sequence). CDR3 size: 14 residues. CDR3 in amino acids: CATSRPGGNQPQHF. In nucleotides, the CDR3 is TGTGCCACCAGCAGACCGGGGGGAAACCAGCCCCAGCATTTT.

The chain joins TRBV5-4 to TRBJ2-5; D is perhaps TRBD1 (5 bases). The better agreement between TRBJ2-7 and the DNA end casts doubt on the J call. The CDR3 totals 14 residues. Germline V lookup: CDR1 SGHNT, CDR2 YYREEE (reference sequence). CDR3 region: CASSFPDNPYEQYF. CDR3 bases: TGTGCCAGCAGCTTCCCGGACAACCCCTACGAGCAGTACTTC.

The rearrangement joins TRBV6-5 to TRBJ1-2; D is uncertain. The V gene's germline CDR1 is MNHEY and CDR2 SVGAGI. V lost 3 bases, J lost 6 bases, and 11 bases lay in between. This CDR3 is built from 13 residues. DNA of the CDR3: TGTGCCAGCAGTTATGAGGCGATGGATGGCTACACCTTC. It codes for CASSYEAMDGYTF.

The chain employs TRBV6-1 and TRBJ1-1, with D uncertain. Trimming took 4 bases from V and 5 from J, leaving 11 bases between them. Germline V gene data show CDR1 as MNHNS and CDR2 as SASEGT. The CDR3 sequence is 13 residues long. CDR3 residues: CASSVKRETEAFF. In DNA, the CDR3 is TGTGCCAGCAGTGTCAAAAGGGAGACTGAAGCTTTCTTT.

The genes are TRBV28 and TRBJ2-7, with no clear D. Between the trimmed V and J ends, which lost 2 bases and 3 bases, there was a span of 8 bases. The germline gives CDR1 MDHEN, CDR2 SYDVKM. This CDR3 is 13 amino acids long. CDR3 amino acids: CASSLGAFYEQYF. The CDR3 DNA sequence: TGTGCCAGCAGTTTAGGAGCCTTCTACGAGCAGTACTTC.

This sequence joins TRBV6-6 and TRBJ2-3, with D possibly TRBD2 on 7 matching bases. Deletions cut 8 bases from V and 3 bases from J, with 9 bases between. Germline V gene data show CDR1 as MNHNY and CDR2 as SVGAGI (reference sequence). The CDR3 is 12 residues long. CDR3 coding DNA: TGTGCCAGCGGGGGGGCGACAGATACGCAGTATTTT. It yields the protein CASGGATDTQYF.

On this clone: The same CDR3 arises from other DNA sequences in this sample as well. V gene TRBV25-1 combines with J gene TRBJ2-3; D possibly corresponds to TRBD2 (5 bases). Germline V gene data show CDR1 as MGHDK and CDR2 as SYGVNS. The CDR3 loop spans 16 amino acids. The V end lost 3 bases, the J end lost 5 bases, and 18 bases lay between the germline ends. Here the CDR3 reads CASSDGTRAGVDTQYF. CDR3 DNA sequence: TGTGCCAGCAGTGATGGTACGAGGGCCGGTGTAGATACGCAGTATTTT.

V gene TRBV5-1 combines with J gene TRBJ2-7, with 7 bases matching TRBD1. The CDR3 sequence is 17 residues long. Germline V CDR1 and CDR2: SGHRS, YFSETQ. The V segment lost 1 base and the J segment 2 bases; nucleotides outside the gene matches: 12. CDR3 loop: CASSLSLARDRAYEQYF. As DNA, the CDR3 is TGCGCCAGCAGCTTGAGTCTCGCGAGAGACAGGGCCTACGAGCAGTACTTC.

For the CDR3, the DNA is TGTGCCAGCAGCTTCCCGTCGTTCACAGGGCATTACCAAGAGACCCAGTACTTC. Amino acids: CASSFPSFTGHYQETQYF. The chain uses TRBV11-2 and TRBJ2-5, with TRBD1 as a possible D gene (6 bases). The CDR3 extends over 18 amino acids. V lost 3 bases and J 0 bases, leaving 20 bases between the germline ends. Germline V gives CDR1 SGHAT, CDR2 FQNNGV.

The rearrangement joins TRBV5-4 to TRBJ2-3, with 7 bases that match TRBD2. Trimming removed 0 bases from V and 6 bases from J; junction bases left unmatched: 13. Germline V CDR1 and CDR2: SGHNT, YYREEE (reference sequence). This CDR3 spans 17 amino acids. CDR3 loop: CASSLVRRAGVADTQYF. The CDR3 nucleotides are TGTGCCAGCAGCTTGGTCCGACGGGCGGGAGTCGCTGATACGCAGTATTTT.

This clone has more than one count but fewer than ten. The gene calls are TRBV10-3 and TRBJ2-2, with 10 bases that match TRBD1. The V and J ends lost 7 bases and 6 bases, in that order; junction bases with no gene match: 14. The germline gives CDR1 ENHRY, CDR2 SYGVKD. The CDR3 covers 17 residues. The CDR3 DNA follows: TGTGCCATCACCCAGACCGGGACAGGGGCGGAATCCGGGGAGCTGTTTTTT. The encoded protein is CAITQTGTGAESGELFF.

The V and J genes are TRBV27 and TRBJ2-7, with unresolved D. The V end was cut by 5 bases, the J end by 4 bases, with 12 bases between. This CDR3 region has 13 residues. Germline CDR1 and CDR2: MNHEY and SMNVEV (reference sequence). The CDR3 DNA is TGTGCCAGCAGTGAAACTCTAAAATACGAGCAGTACTTC. Amino acids: CASSETLKYEQYF.

In nucleotides, the CDR3 is TGCGCCAGCAGCCCATGGAGGGGCGGGGATCAGCCCCAGCATTTT. It specifies CASSPWRGGDQPQHF. The chain combines TRBV4-3 with TRBJ1-5; possible D gene TRBD1, 5 bases. CDR3 size: 15 residues. Per the germline V gene, CDR1 is LGHNA and CDR2 is YSLEER. Trimming pared 4 bases from V and 5 bases from J, leaving 15 bases between.

The chain has TRBV28 and TRBJ1-2; 11 bases fit TRBD1. The CDR3 has 14 amino acids. Germline V gene lookup returns CDR1 MDHEN and CDR2 SYDVKM. Trimming cost V 6 bases and J 8 bases; bases outside gene matches: 8. The CDR3 coding sequence is TGTGCCAGCAGCCCAGGACAGGGGGCGCGGGGCTACACCTTC. This codes for CASSPGQGARGYTF.